This T cell receptor beta chain was recorded in a study of shared clonotypes between healthy human individuals. The trim removed 5 bases at V and 4 bases at J, leaving 6 bases unmatched. The CDR3 contains 15 residues. Looked up from germline, CDR1 is SGHTA and CDR2 is FQGNSA. This clone was observed a few times. What it binds is unknown. The assay was immunoSEQ multiplex PCR, and TCRdb's table has in-frame clones only and misses some. The sample carries almost 750,000 clones, approximately 77% recorded once. Study-level points and caveats: Even with large depth, rarefaction showed that sorted-subset sequencing was incomplete. Among the subsets, naive ones generally showed larger estimated richness than memory ones. Investigators collected only blood, and repertoires in tissues likely differ.

The sequence derives from a woman aged 30 to 39 in good health. The rearrangement links TRBV7-2 to TRBJ2-1; 9 bases match TRBD2. The sequenced sample consisted of memory CD4+ T cells sorted from blood. The subset is: CD45RA-negative fraction. This CDR3 is CASSRSGSRYNEQFF. The DNA of the CDR3 is TGTGCCAGCAGCCGTAGCGGGAGTCGGTACAATGAGCAGTTCTTC.